This T cell receptor (beta chain) was recovered during a study of blood T cell repertoires in COVID-19. CDR3 length equals 11 residues. V dropped 2 bases and J dropped 15 bases, with 11 bases sitting between them. Method: immunoSEQ multiplex PCR; TCRdb's copy keeps in-frame clones and lacks some. The sample holds around 70,000 clones, roughly 89% seen once. Sample: peripheral blood. The receptor's source is a man at least 80 years old with acute or convalescent COVID-19. The chain has TRBV12-3 or TRBV12-4 and TRBJ1-3; possibly TRBD1 for D (6 bases). The CDR3 reads CASSLQDSRYF. CDR3 bases: TGTGCCAGCAGTTTACAGGACAGTAGATATTTT.